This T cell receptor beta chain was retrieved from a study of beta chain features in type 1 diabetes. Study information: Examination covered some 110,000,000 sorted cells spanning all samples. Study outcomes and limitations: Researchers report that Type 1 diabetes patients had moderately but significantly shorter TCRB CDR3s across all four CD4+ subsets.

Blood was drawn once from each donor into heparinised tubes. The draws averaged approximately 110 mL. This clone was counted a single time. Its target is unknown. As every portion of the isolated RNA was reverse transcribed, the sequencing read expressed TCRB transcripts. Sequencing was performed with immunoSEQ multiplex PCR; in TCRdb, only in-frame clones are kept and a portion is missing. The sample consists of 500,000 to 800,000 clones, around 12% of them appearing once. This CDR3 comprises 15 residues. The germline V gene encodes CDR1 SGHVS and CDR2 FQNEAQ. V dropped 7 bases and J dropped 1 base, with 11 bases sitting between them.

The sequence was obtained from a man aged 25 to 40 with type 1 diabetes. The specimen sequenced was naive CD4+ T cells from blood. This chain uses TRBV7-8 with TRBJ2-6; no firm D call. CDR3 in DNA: TGTGCCAGCAACCCTTTGGGATCTGGGGCCAACGTCCTGACTTTC. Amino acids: CASNPLGSGANVLTF.